This TCR beta chain was obtained from a study of T cells after yellow fever vaccination. Overall study context: Preparing low-cell-number fractions relied on SMART-Seq v4 Ultra Low Input.

Study-level results: At approximately 96% for CD4 and approximately 89% for CD8, most primary-vaccination clones showed up again after the booster.

The CDR3 covers 10 residues. Germline V gene sequence: CDR1 DFQATT, CDR2 SNEGSKA (reference sequence). This clonotype was counted only a few times. Its antigen is unknown. Generation of TCR cDNA used 5'RACE template switching (which added a universal primer site and UMIs). One entry per CDR3 protein results from TCRdb running MiXCR on the 5' RACE reads. Found here are approximately 550,000 distinct CDR3 sequences, roughly 21% of them singletons; the top ten hold 14%. The sample consisted of PBMCs, taken 15 days after the yellow fever booster vaccination. This clonotype was sampled from a man aged 30 to 39 who received the YFV17D yellow fever vaccine. This sequence joins TRBV20-1 and TRBJ2-5; no definite D call. For the CDR3, the DNA is TGCAGCGCTGCGGAAGAGACCCAGTACTTC. It specifies CSAAEETQYF.